These 21 T cell receptor beta chains came from one sample sequenced in a study. TCRdb reprocessed the 5' RACE reads via MiXCR and lists one record per CDR3 protein. The sample yields some 13,000 distinct CDR3 sequences, 23% seen once. The sample comprised naive CD4+ T cells sorted from blood. Described subset: naive CD4+ T cells, CD4+CD45RA+CD25-. Receptors originate from a female donor with breast cancer.

This clonotype was counted only a few times. The chain employs TRBV7-9 and TRBJ1-5; perhaps TRBD1 as D (6 bases). The V end lost 4 bases, the J end lost 5 bases, and 15 bases lay between the germline ends. CDR3 length: 15 amino acids. In germline, CDR1 is SEHNR, CDR2 FQNEAQ (reference sequence). The CDR3 DNA reads TGTGCCAGCAGCTACCAGGGGCAGGGCGATCAGCCCCAGCATTTT. Protein: CASSYQGQGDQPQHF.

This clonotype was counted ten times or more. The chain employs TRBV18 and TRBJ2-1, with 11 positions matching TRBD2. Germline V gives CDR1 KGHSH, CDR2 LQKENI. The CDR3 runs 15 residues. Trimming at V came to 3 bases and at J to 5 bases, leaving 3 bases not matched to a gene. The CDR3 reads CASSPGLAENNEQFF. As DNA, the CDR3 is TGTGCCAGCTCACCGGGACTAGCGGAGAACAATGAGCAGTTCTTC.

This clonotype came up many times. The rearrangement uses TRBV20-1 and TRBJ2-7; possible D gene TRBD1, 6 bases. Germline V CDR1 and CDR2: DFQATT, SNEGSKA (reference sequence). Trimming left V 3 bases short and J 3 bases short, with 18 bases between. The CDR3 covers 15 residues. The CDR3 DNA follows: TGCAGTGCTAGCTTTGGGGGCATCGTCCGCTACGAGCAGTACTTC. This gives the protein CSASFGGIVRYEQYF.

This clonotype turned up a few times. V is TRBV5-1 and J is TRBJ1-1; TRBD1 might be the D (5 bases). The ends were cut back, 3 bases at V and 1 base at J, with 10 bases in the middle. There are 14 residues in the CDR3. CDR1 is SGHRS, CDR2 YFSETQ, per germline. CDR3 sequence (DNA): TGCGCCAGCAGCTGGGACGGGAGGAACACTGAAGCTTTCTTT. This codes for CASSWDGRNTEAFF.

Sample share makes this clonotype medium-sized. The chain employs TRBV20-1 and TRBJ1-1; D unresolved. CDR1 is DFQATT and CDR2 is SNEGSKA in the germline V gene (reference sequence). The CDR3 consists of 13 residues. Trimming stripped 3 bases from V and 5 bases from J, with 13 bases between. The CDR3 region is CSASPGAGTEAFF. As DNA, the CDR3 is TGCAGTGCTAGCCCGGGAGCGGGAACTGAAGCTTTCTTT.

Within the sample, this clonotype is medium-sized (0.01 to 0.1%). This rearrangement joins TRBV5-1 to TRBJ1-5; 8 nucleotides agree with TRBD1. With V trimmed by 2 bases and J by 2 bases, 3 bases remained unmatched. CDR3 length: 15 residues. The germline CDR1 and CDR2 sequences are SGHRS and YFSETQ. The CDR3 is CASSFGTGGNQPQHF. The CDR3 bases are TGCGCCAGCAGCTTCGGGACAGGAGGCAATCAGCCCCAGCATTTT.

This clonotype came up many times. The chain links TRBV3-1 to TRBJ1-2, with D tentatively TRBD1 (5 bases). CDR1 is LGHDT, CDR2 YNNKEL, per germline (reference sequence). This CDR3 contains 12 residues. Trimming cost V 6 bases and J 2 bases, with 7 bases left between them. CDR3 loop: CASRGDNYGYTF. As DNA, the CDR3 is TGTGCCAGCAGAGGGGACAACTATGGCTACACCTTC.

This clonotype is labeled medium-sized. The V and J genes are TRBV7-2 and TRBJ1-1; D ambiguous. This CDR3 is built from 13 residues. From germline, CDR1 is SGHTA and CDR2 FQGNSA. Trimming took 2 bases from V and 0 from J, leaving 4 bases between them. The CDR3 is CASSLTVNTEAFF. CDR3 coding DNA: TGTGCCAGCAGCTTAACAGTGAACACTGAAGCTTTCTTT.

Points on this clonotype: A much bigger clone sits one base away, suggesting this may be a read error. This chain joins TRBV4-2 and TRBJ2-1; D is uncertain. CDR3 length: 14 amino acids. From germline, CDR1 is LGHNA and CDR2 YNFKEQ. In DNA, the CDR3 is TGTGCCAGCGGCCAAGCTGAGCTCTACAATGAGCAGTTCTTC. It specifies CASGQAELYNEQFF.

The rearrangement uses TRBV7-2 and TRBJ1-2; D remains unclear. The CDR3 runs to 13 residues. In germline, CDR1 is SGHTA, CDR2 FQGNSA. V lost 5 bases, J lost 8 bases, and 15 bases lay in between. DNA for the CDR3: TGTGCCAGCAGCACCATCCCTCCGAGGGGCTACACCTTC. Protein sequence: CASSTIPPRGYTF.

For this clonotype: With a much larger clone just one base away, this may be a read error. The rearrangement joins TRBV29-1 to TRBJ2-7; TRBD2 matches 11 bases. Trimming cost V 1 base and J 7 bases; bases outside gene matches: 18. Germline V gives CDR1 SQVTM, CDR2 ANQGSEA. This CDR3 contains 18 residues. CDR3 DNA: TGCAGCGTTGAAGGGAAACTAGCGGGAGTGGTTACCTACAATGAGCAGTACTTC. It yields the protein CSVEGKLAGVVTYNEQYF.

This chain links TRBV19 with TRBJ1-1; 8 bases map to TRBD1. The junction had 4 bases not matched to a gene; V was cut back by 4 bases and J by 0 bases. The V gene's germline CDR1 is LNHDA and CDR2 SQIVND (reference sequence). The length of the CDR3 is 15 residues. The CDR3 loop is CASSSTGQVNTEAFF. CDR3 DNA sequence: TGTGCCAGTAGTAGCACGGGACAGGTGAACACTGAAGCTTTCTTT.

This clonotype is medium-sized (0.01 to 0.1%) within its sample. V is TRBV28 and J is TRBJ1-2; no clear D. The CDR3 is 14 amino acids. Per the germline V gene, CDR1 is MDHEN and CDR2 is SYDVKM. The V and J ends lost 3 bases and 1 base respectively, with 9 bases between them. The CDR3 loop is CASSLTNLNYGYTF. The CDR3 region has the DNA TGTGCCAGCAGTTTGACGAACCTTAACTATGGCTACACCTTC.

A few counts support this clonotype. V is TRBV20-1 and J is TRBJ2-5, with 9 bases that match TRBD2. V was clipped by 6 bases and J by 5 bases; unmatched bases: 10. Germline V gene lookup returns CDR1 DFQATT and CDR2 SNEGSKA (reference sequence). This CDR3 spans 14 amino acids. The CDR3 DNA sequence: TGCAGTGCAGCCGGACTAGCGCAGTTGGAGACCCAGTACTTC. It translates to CSAAGLAQLETQYF.

This clonotype has only a few counts. A much more abundant neighbour one base away suggests this may be a read error. The CDR3 region has the DNA TGTGCCGCCCAGGGGGATTCGAACACCGGGGAGCTGTTTTTT. Its protein product is CAAQGDSNTGELFF. This chain connects TRBV15 to TRBJ2-2; 7 bases match TRBD1. The length of the CDR3 is 14 residues. Germline V CDR1 and CDR2: LNHNV, YYDKDF (reference sequence). V lost 11 bases, J lost 0 bases, and 6 bases stayed unmatched.

This clonotype was seen repeatedly, ten times or more. This rearrangement joins TRBV6-5 to TRBJ2-7, with 11 bases aligning to TRBD2. The ends lost 0 bases at V and 5 bases at J; junction bases unmatched: 9. Germline CDR1 and CDR2: MNHEY and SVGAGI. The CDR3 has 17 residues. CDR3 residues: CASSYSSLTSGIDEQYF. The CDR3 DNA reads as TGTGCCAGCAGTTACTCCTCCCTGACTAGCGGGATCGACGAGCAGTACTTC.

Remarks on this clonotype: A much larger clone lies one base from this, so it may be a read error. V gene TRBV4-1 combines with J gene TRBJ1-1, with 10 bases matching TRBD1. This CDR3 has 15 amino acids. Germline CDR1 and CDR2: MGHRA and YSYEKL. V trimming: 4 bases; J trimming: 4 bases; junction bases outside the gene matches: 6. CDR3 coding DNA: TGCGCCAGCAGCCGTTGGGGACAGGGGAGCACTGAAGCTTTCTTT. Its protein product is CASSRWGQGSTEAFF.

The table lists this clonotype with many counts. The J gene is TRBJ2-5, the V gene TRBV6-1; D unclear. V lost 7 bases and J 3 bases, leaving 12 bases between the germline ends. The V gene's germline CDR1 is MNHNS and CDR2 SASEGT. There are 13 residues in the CDR3. CDR3 nucleotides: TGTGCCAGCACCCAGGACCCTGAAGAGACCCAGTACTTC. Translated, it gives CASTQDPEETQYF.

This clonotype has more than one count but fewer than ten. The rearrangement links TRBV28 to TRBJ2-7; tentatively, D is TRBD2 (6 bases). Trimming took off 5 bases at V and 0 bases at J, with 17 bases between the two ends. The germline V gene has CDR1 MDHEN and CDR2 SYDVKM. The CDR3 contains 16 residues. CDR3 DNA: TGTGCCAGCAGTCCTTTTAGCGGAGAGATCTCCTACGAGCAGTACTTC. Translation: CASSPFSGEISYEQYF.

Sample share makes this clonotype medium-sized (0.01 to 0.1%). The rearrangement joins TRBV5-1 to TRBJ1-2, with D unresolved. Germline V gene data show CDR1 as SGHRS and CDR2 as YFSETQ. V was cut by 4 bases and J by 8 bases, with 24 bases left in between. The CDR3 runs 16 residues. The CDR3 DNA sequence: TGCGCCAGCAGCCCGGACTTGGCGCGTCCCGGTATCGGCTACACCTTC. Translating it yields CASSPDLARPGIGYTF.

On this clonotype: At one end the junction does not follow the germline gene, possibly because of a read error. The rearrangement links TRBV6-6 to TRBJ2-1, with TRBD1 matching over 7 bases. The CDR3 length is 14 residues. Germline-derived CDR1 and CDR2 are MNHNY and SVGAGI (reference sequence). The CDR3 spells CASSYRTGHNEQFF. The CDR3 DNA is TGCGCCAGCAGTTACAGGACAGGACACAATGAGCAGTTCTTC.